This T cell receptor beta chain was sequenced for a study of siplizumab effects on memory and regulatory T cells. The length of the CDR3 is 15 residues. Germline V lookup: CDR1 WSHSY, CDR2 SAAADI. Unmatched junction bases numbered 3, after V lost 6 bases and J lost 4 bases. The study, taken as a whole, reports: Proliferating Tregs in siplizumab cultures were never verified as suppressive. Both greater diversity than memory cells and a major contribution to the alloresponse seemed to characterize naive T cells. In the presence of siplizumab, alloreactive sequences traceable to unstimulated CD4+ memory cells were significantly reduced.

TCRdb's table, derived via immunoSEQ multiplex PCR, lists solely in-frame clones and lacks some. The table records approximately 100,000 clones, around 90% of them present only once. In the case of this clone: What it binds is unknown.

This TCR was recovered from a human donor in good health. J is TRBJ2-3 and V is TRBV10-2, with 14 bases lining up with TRBD2. The sequenced sample consisted of non-Treg CD4+ T cells sorted from blood. The CDR3 DNA reads as TGCGCCAGCAGAGGGACTAGCGGGAGCTCAGATACGCAGTATTTT. It codes for CASRGTSGSSDTQYF.